This entry concerns a single T cell receptor beta chain. These data originate in a study of cytomegalovirus exposure and HLA in healthy donors. The PCR made use of 60 Vbeta and 13 Jbeta primers. In the authors' methods: In a later analysis, the count reached 76 million or so unique TCR beta chains, with roughly 12 million shared. The repertoire was sequenced with immunoSEQ multiplex PCR; TCRdb's copy has only in-frame clones and lacks some. The DNA gave D and trimming, while V, J and clone size come from that table. The repertoire holds a few hundred thousand clones, with about 75% as singletons. Source material: PBMCs. The clonotype originates from a woman aged 25 to 39 in good health and CMV-seronegative.

In DNA, the CDR3 is TGCAGCGTTGCCACAGGGGGCCAAAACATTCAGTACTTC. Translating it yields CSVATGGQNIQYF. This chain connects TRBV29-1 to TRBJ2-4; TRBD1 agrees at 9 bases. The CDR3 length is 13 residues. Unmatched junction bases numbered 3, after V lost 4 bases and J lost 5 bases. The germline V gene has CDR1 SQVTM and CDR2 ANQGSEA.